These T cell receptor beta chains were read from a single sample in a study of cytomegalovirus exposure and HLA in healthy donors. Data came from immunoSEQ multiplex PCR; TCRdb stores just in-frame clones and leaves some out. The table has 90,000 to 150,000 clones, roughly 65% seen once. The sequencing input was PBMCs. These receptors were taken from a middle-aged man in good health and CMV-seropositive. Each CDR3 is given with its conserved first and last residue. The D gene is left open where the match is weak. Size tells how often a clone was seen (once, few, many) or the class of an expanded clone, and some rows leave it out.

abundance	j_gene	d_gene	v_gene	CDR3nt	CDR3aa
-	TRBJ1-6	TRBD1	TRBV5-8	TGTGCCAGCAGTCCACAGGGGGCGCCAAATTCACCCCTCCACTTT	CASSPQGAPNSPLHF
-	TRBJ1-1	-	TRBV9	TGTGCCAGCAGCATTGACCAGGGTAACACTGAAGCTTTCTTT	CASSIDQGNTEAFF
once	TRBJ1-2	TRBD1	TRBV30	TGTGCCTGGAGTGTACGGGCAGGGGGAGGCTACACCTTC	CAWSVRAGGGYTF
-	TRBJ1-5	-	TRBV11-2	TGTGCCAGCAGCTTAGATCGAGGGGGTCAGCCCCAGCATTTT	CASSLDRGGQPQHF
-	TRBJ1-2	TRBD1	TRBV6-6	TGTGCCAGCAGTTACACGGGACAGCCTTATGGCTACACCTTC	CASSYTGQPYGYTF
-	TRBJ1-4	TRBD1	TRBV18	TGTGCCAGCTCACTCTACAGGACAGGGGTTAATGAAAAACTGTTTTTT	CASSLYRTGVNEKLFF
-	TRBJ1-1	TRBD1	TRBV4-2	TGTGCCAGCAGCCACGCCCGGGGGACAGAGAACACTGAAGCTTTCTTT	CASSHARGTENTEAFF
few	TRBJ2-3	TRBD2	TRBV19	TGTGCCAGTAGTATCCCTATGGGACTAGCGGGAGAAGATACGCAGTATTTT	CASSIPMGLAGEDTQYF
-	TRBJ2-6	TRBD1	TRBV4-3	TGCGCCAGCAGCCCTCAGGGGGCTGGGGCCAACGTCCTGACTTTC	CASSPQGAGANVLTF
-	TRBJ2-3	TRBD2	TRBV5-1	TGCGCCAGCAGCTTAGGCGGGGGGGTCCTAACTTACACAGATACGCAGTATTTT	CASSLGGGVLTYTDTQYF
-	TRBJ2-3	-	TRBV5-4	TGTGCCAGCAGCTTGGCGCAGAACACAGATACGCAGTATTTT	CASSLAQNTDTQYF
-	TRBJ2-7	TRBD2	TRBV25-1	TGTGCCAGCAGTGTAAGTCGGGAGGAATTAAGCGAGCAGTACTTC	CASSVSREELSEQYF
-	TRBJ2-5	TRBD1	TRBV29-1	TGCAGCGTCCCGACAGGGGGGCGAGAGACCCAGTACTTC	CSVPTGGRETQYF
-	TRBJ2-1	TRBD1	TRBV4-1	TGCGCCAGCAGCCAAGGCCGGGACAGGTGGTTCTTC	CASSQGRDRWFF
-	TRBJ2-7	TRBD2	TRBV28	TGTGCCAGCAGTCCCCGGGAGGGGCACTCCTACGAGCAGTACTTC	CASSPREGHSYEQYF
few	TRBJ2-7	-	TRBV5-4	TGTGCCAGCAGCTTGGCTGTGGGGCCCTCCTACGAGCAGTACTTC	CASSLAVGPSYEQYF
-	TRBJ2-7	-	TRBV6-6	TGTGCCAGCAGCCCAGGACAGAGCCTCCGAGAGCAGTACTTC	CASSPGQSLREQYF
-	TRBJ2-5	TRBD1	TRBV7-9	TGTGCCAGCAGCAATGGACAGGGCTGGCAAGAGACCCAGTACTTC	CASSNGQGWQETQYF
few	TRBJ2-1	-	TRBV11-1	TGTGCCAGCAGCTTAGATCAGGGCAGCAATGAGCAGTTCTTC	CASSLDQGSNEQFF
-	TRBJ2-1	TRBD1	TRBV5-8	TGTGCCAGCCTTAACCACAGGGGGAATAATGAGCAGTTCTTC	CASLNHRGNNEQFF
few	TRBJ1-2	-	TRBV6-1	TGTGCCAGCAGTGACGGGTTCTACTATGGCTACACCTTC	CASSDGFYYGYTF
-	TRBJ1-4	-	TRBV6-6	TGTGCCAGCGCCCGGGCAAGTGATCGCGGGGAACTGTTTTTT	CASARASDRGELFF
-	TRBJ2-2	TRBD1	TRBV19	TGTGCCAGTACATCGGGACAGGGGGCGAGCGGGGAGCTGTTTTTT	CASTSGQGASGELFF
-	TRBJ1-6	-	TRBV30	TGTGCCTGGAGCCCAGGGGTTTCACCCCTCCACTTT	CAWSPGVSPLHF
-	TRBJ2-7	TRBD1	TRBV10-3	TGTGCCATCAGAAGATCGGACAGGGGGGAATACGAGCAGTACTTC	CAIRRSDRGEYEQYF
-	TRBJ1-4	-	TRBV28	TGTGCCAGCAGTCCGGGGGATGATGAAAAACTGTTTTTT	CASSPGDDEKLFF
few	TRBJ2-7	-	TRBV9	TGTGCCAGCAGCGTAGATGGGACTTACGAGCAGTACTTC	CASSVDGTYEQYF
-	TRBJ1-6	-	TRBV27	TGTGCCAGCAGTTTCGACCCAATTCCTAACGGGAATTCACCCCTCCACTTT	CASSFDPIPNGNSPLHF
-	TRBJ2-3	TRBD1	TRBV9	TGTGCCAGCAGCGGACAGGGGGCAGATACGCAGTATTTT	CASSGQGADTQYF
-	TRBJ2-7	TRBD2	TRBV9	TGTGCCAGCAGCGTCGATACCGGGACTAGCGGGGGGTTCTCGGAAGAGCAGTACTTC	CASSVDTGTSGGFSEEQYF
-	TRBJ2-5	TRBD1	TRBV10-3	TGTGCCATCAGTGACAGGGGGCGCACGGAGACCCAGTACTTC	CAISDRGRTETQYF
-	TRBJ1-2	TRBD1	TRBV9	TGTGCCAGCAGCGTAGGGGACAGCCCCCTAGGCTACACCTTC	CASSVGDSPLGYTF
-	TRBJ2-5	TRBD1	TRBV5-4	TGTGCCAGCAGCTTGGTGGGACAGGGTCCCCTACAAGAGACCCAGTACTTC	CASSLVGQGPLQETQYF
-	TRBJ2-1	TRBD2	TRBV11-2	TGTGCCAGCAAGGCTAGCGGTAATGAGCAGTTCTTC	CASKASGNEQFF
-	TRBJ2-5	-	TRBV7-7	TGTGCTAGCAGCCCCACTACAGGCGAGACCCAGTACTTC	CASSPTTGETQYF
few	TRBJ2-1	TRBD2	TRBV6-5	TGTGCCAGCAGTGAGCGGGAGCGATACAATGAGCAGTTCTTC	CASSERERYNEQFF
few	TRBJ2-3	TRBD2	TRBV6-4	TGTGCCAGCTTTGGGGTGGGGCGGGGGGGCCCGTGGGATACGCAGTATTTT	CASFGVGRGGPWDTQYF
-	TRBJ2-7	TRBD2	TRBV5-1	TGCGCCAGCAGCTTTAGCGGGGGCTTCTCCTACGAGCAGTACTTC	CASSFSGGFSYEQYF
-	TRBJ1-5	-	TRBV5-8	TGTGCCAGCAGCTGGGGGGAGAGGCAGCCCCAGCATTTT	CASSWGERQPQHF
-	TRBJ2-7	-	TRBV19	TGTGCCAGTAGTATTCCGGGGGTCGGCTACGAGCAGTACTTC	CASSIPGVGYEQYF
-	TRBJ1-1	-	TRBV18	TGTGCCAGCTCACCACGGGCCGAGGGGGACCAGGCTTTCTTT	CASSPRAEGDQAFF
-	TRBJ2-7	-	TRBV29-1	TGCAGCGTGGCTGTAGGAGGGACCTACGAGCAGTACTTC	CSVAVGGTYEQYF
few	TRBJ2-6	TRBD1	TRBV29-1	TGCAGCGTGGGACAGGGGGGTTCCGGGGCCAACGTCCTGACTTTC	CSVGQGGSGANVLTF
once	TRBJ2-5	TRBD1	TRBV5-1	TGCGCCAGCAGCTGGGGGGACAGGGGGGAGTCAGAGACCCAGTACTTC	CASSWGDRGESETQYF
-	TRBJ1-1	-	TRBV6-5	TGTGCCAGCAGCCTAACTGGTACAGCGAACACTGAAGCTTTCTTT	CASSLTGTANTEAFF
-	TRBJ1-3	TRBD1	TRBV6-1	TGTGCCAGCAGTGAAGCCGGACAGGGTCCCTCTGGAAACACCATATATTTT	CASSEAGQGPSGNTIYF
-	TRBJ2-3	TRBD1	TRBV11-1	TGTGCCAGCAGCTTGATGGGACAGGGGGGAGATACGCAGTATTTT	CASSLMGQGGDTQYF
-	TRBJ2-5	TRBD2	TRBV9	TGTGCCAGCAGCGTAGGGCCTAGCGGGAGGGGAGAGACCCAGTACTTC	CASSVGPSGRGETQYF
-	TRBJ2-1	TRBD1	TRBV4-1	TGCGCCAGCAGCCAAGGACCGGGACAGGGGAAAAATGAGCAGTTCTTC	CASSQGPGQGKNEQFF